The T cell receptor (beta chain) described here comes from a study of T cell changes during pregnancy in multiple sclerosis (dated by TCRdb to between 2017 and 2020). In terms of the full investigation: The study examined how the T cell repertoire changed over the course of pregnancy in women with multiple sclerosis.

Library generation was performed with the immunoSEQ multiplex PCR assay. TCRdb limited this immuneACCESS table to in-frame rearrangements with V and J called. A share of clones is missing; checked studies link under half to unresolved V genes, and the rest is unexplained. The sample data list 50,000 to 60,000 clones, and about nine tenths of these were observed just once. In total, the top ten clones hold approximately 0.27% of the sample. Including the terminal cysteine and phenylalanine, the CDR3 comprises 13 residues. The read is trimmed to its CDR3 DNA, 39 bases read in frame from base 1. The germline V gene specifies SNHLY as CDR1 and FYNNEI as CDR2. For this chain, trimming is 8 bases at the V end and 5 bases at the J end, and the number of junction bases without a gene match is 3. This clone has more than one count but fewer than ten. No antigen is known for it. No quality values exist for individual bases; no much larger clone is one base distant.

The chain is made from TRBV2 and TRBJ2-2; a stretch of 9 junction bases matches TRBD1. The source was CD4+ T cells from peripheral blood mononuclear cells, collected in the second trimester of pregnancy. This clonotype was sampled from a female donor with multiple sclerosis, enrolled in a pregnancy study. CDR3 protein: CASGGQGTGELFF. The sequenced DNA: TGTGCCAGCGGGGGACAGGGTACCGGGGAGCTGTTTTTT. Where the CDR3 stops, the reference TRBV2 and TRBJ2-2 genes take over; the full variable domain is EPEVTQTPSHQVTQMGQEVILRCVPISNHLYFYWYRQILGQKVEFLVSFYNNEISEKSEIFDDQFSVERPDGSNFTLKIRSTKLEDSAMYFCASGGQGTGELFFGEGSRLTVL.